The TCR beta chain described here comes from a study of T cell clusters in autoimmune cytopenias. There are 14 residues in the CDR3. Study-level results: Active autoimmune hepatitis patients had roughly 2.7-fold fewer exclusive TRB clusters than healthy donors. TRB repertoire shifts in secondary cytopenia and chronic lymphocytic leukemia mostly reflected lymphoma, not autoimmunity. Clustering suggested that physiological T cell clusters were missing in primary autoimmune cytopenia patients.

Concerning this clonotype: Its antigen is unknown.

Tens of thousands of genome equivalents of blood DNA were amplified for TRB. TRB was amplified by touch-down multiplex PCR, primer pools A and B combined. Each CDR3 protein gets one entry in TCRdb, which reprocessed the multiplex PCR reads and gives no DNA. The ten top clones account for under 2.5%, within a sample of 13,000 to 15,000 distinct CDR3 sequences. The specimen was peripheral blood. The receptor comes from a human donor with an autoimmune cytopenia or autoimmune hepatitis (not recorded which). The chain links TRBV12-3 or TRBV12-4 to TRBJ2-7; the D call from TCRdb, TRBD1, cannot be confirmed without DNA. The CDR3 region is CASSQPGQGDEQYF.